One sample yielded the 16 T cell receptor beta chains listed below, sequenced in a study of shared clonotypes between healthy human individuals. Profiled with immunoSEQ multiplex PCR; TCRdb holds only in-frame clones, not every one. The profile covers roughly 1,500,000 clones, with 98% appearing a single time and 0.4% to 0.55% taken by the ten largest. Sequencing was performed on naive CD4+ T cells sorted from blood. Documented subset: CD45RA+ positively selected. Receptor source: a man aged 30 to 45 in good health.

This chain uses TRBV18 with TRBJ2-1, with 8 bases aligning to TRBD2. Trimming took 1 base from V and 2 from J; bases not matched to a gene: 4. Germline lookup yields CDR1 KGHSH and CDR2 LQKENI. The CDR3 consists of 16 residues. This CDR3 reads CASSPLPAGAYNEQFF. The CDR3 DNA reads as TGTGCCAGCTCACCACTCCCAGCGGGAGCCTACAATGAGCAGTTCTTC.

This chain joins TRBV5-4 and TRBJ2-5; the D gene is possibly TRBD2 (6 bases). Per the germline V gene, CDR1 is SGHNT and CDR2 is YYREEE (reference sequence). Trimming shortened V by 0 bases and J by 4 bases, and 7 bases separated the two germline ends. The CDR3 spans 13 residues. Here the CDR3 DNA reads TGTGCCAGCAGCTTGGCGACTAGAGAGACCCAGTACTTC. Protein sequence: CASSLATRETQYF.

The chain is built from TRBV9 and TRBJ1-2; TRBD1 aligns across 9 bases. Germline V gene lookup returns CDR1 SGDLS and CDR2 YYNGEE. Trimming at V came to 2 bases and at J to 4 bases, leaving 12 bases not matched to a gene. The CDR3 loop spans 17 amino acids. CDR3 loop: CASSVTPGQGYIYGYTF. The CDR3 nucleotides are TGTGCCAGCAGCGTCACTCCGGGACAGGGTTATATCTATGGCTACACCTTC. The full variable domain, rest sourced from reference TRBV9 and TRBJ1-2, is DSGVTQTPKHLITATGQRVTLRCSPRSGDLSVYWYQQSLDQGLQFLIQYYNGEERAKGNILERFSAQQFPDLHSELNLSSLELGDSALYFCASSVTPGQGYIYGYTFGSGTRLTVV.

This clone has just one count. The chain is built from TRBV6-5 and TRBJ2-1, with TRBD1 matching over 7 bases. This CDR3 is 13 amino acids long. Trimming removed 5 bases from V and 8 bases from J; junction bases left unmatched: 6. CDR1 MNHEY and CDR2 SVGAGI come from the germline V gene. In DNA form, the CDR3 reads TGTGCCAGCAGTGAACGACAGGGCCATGAGCAGTTCTTC. It codes for CASSERQGHEQFF.

The chain combines TRBV19 with TRBJ1-5; TRBD1 matches 7 bases. Germline trimming cut 5 bases from V and 7 bases from J; bases unmatched to any gene: 5. Germline CDR1 and CDR2: LNHDA and SQIVND (reference sequence). The CDR3 has 13 amino acids. Written as DNA, the CDR3 is TGTGCCAGTAGTGTGGACAGGATACAGCCCCAGCATTTT. It encodes CASSVDRIQPQHF.

The V gene is TRBV25-1, the J gene TRBJ1-5; no reliable D call. CDR1 is MGHDK, CDR2 SYGVNS, per germline. The CDR3 sequence is 13 residues long. V was pared by 4 bases and J by 1 base, with 5 bases between. Here the CDR3 reads CASSVGSNQPQHF. The CDR3 DNA is TGTGCCAGCAGTGTGGGAAGCAATCAGCCCCAGCATTTT.

This clone was found once. The V and J genes are TRBV7-8 and TRBJ2-7; 8 bases are shared with TRBD1. V lost 7 bases to trimming and J lost 1 base; unmatched junction nucleotides: 6. CDR1 SGHVS and CDR2 FQNEAQ come from the germline V gene. The CDR3 runs 14 residues. The CDR3 coding sequence is TGTGCCAGCACCCGGACAGGGTCGTCCTACGAGCAGTACTTC. It is translated as CASTRTGSSYEQYF.

This chain joins TRBV11-3 and TRBJ1-1; D is unresolved. The CDR3 runs to 13 residues. The V end was cut by 8 bases, the J end by 0 bases, with 10 bases between. Germline loops: CDR1 SGHNT, CDR2 YENEEA. The CDR3 sequence: CASSRTLNTEAFF. As DNA, the CDR3 is TGTGCCAGCTCGAGGACGTTGAACACTGAAGCTTTCTTT.

The chain combines TRBV9 with TRBJ2-1; possible D gene TRBD2, 6 bases. V was clipped by 2 bases and J by 10 bases, with 10 bases between them. This CDR3 region has 12 residues. Germline CDR1 and CDR2: SGDLS and YYNGEE. CDR3 coding DNA: TGTGCCAGCAGCGTGCCGGGACTCGAGCAGTTCTTC. This translates into CASSVPGLEQFF.

The rearrangement links TRBV6-4 to TRBJ2-1, with TRBD2 identical over 14 bases. Losses at the gene ends were 6 bases for V and 7 bases for J; bases not matched to a gene: 5. This CDR3 has 15 residues. Germline assignment: CDR1 MRHNA and CDR2 SNTAGT. CDR3 sequence reads: CASRATSGRANEQFF. In DNA, the CDR3 is TGTGCCAGCAGGGCGACTAGCGGGAGGGCGAATGAGCAGTTCTTC.

V usage is TRBV2 and J usage is TRBJ2-6; no clear D gene. V was cut by 8 bases and J by 3 bases, with 11 bases left in between. From germline, CDR1 is SNHLY and CDR2 FYNNEI. This CDR3 comprises 14 residues. In nucleotides, the CDR3 is TGTGCCAGCGACCGGGTTCGTGGGGCCAACGTCCTGACTTTC. It is translated as CASDRVRGANVLTF.

This chain uses TRBV13 with TRBJ2-1; D is possibly TRBD1 (6 bases). Germline loops: CDR1 PRHDT, CDR2 FYEKMQ (reference sequence). The CDR3 has 14 amino acids. V lost 5 bases, J lost 7 bases, and 15 bases lay in between. The CDR3 sequence: CASSATGTFNEQFF. The CDR3 DNA sequence: TGTGCCAGCAGCGCCACCGGGACATTTAATGAGCAGTTCTTC.

The chain links TRBV9 to TRBJ2-2; possibly TRBD2 for D (5 bases). CDR3 size: 16 residues. Trimming left V 4 bases short and J 2 bases short, with 15 bases between. Per germline, CDR1 SGDLS and CDR2 YYNGEE. The CDR3, as DNA: TGTGCCAGCAGCCCGAGAGCTAGCCGAAACACCGGGGAGCTGTTTTTT. It codes for CASSPRASRNTGELFF.

The rearrangement uses TRBV7-9 and TRBJ2-7, with 7 bases identical to TRBD2. Losses at the gene ends were 3 bases for V and 0 bases for J; bases not matched to a gene: 5. Germline CDR1 reads SEHNR; CDR2 reads FQNEAQ (reference sequence). This CDR3 is 15 amino acids long. CDR3 in DNA: TGTGCCAGCAGCTTGGAACAGCGGGACTCCTACGAGCAGTACTTC. Translation: CASSLEQRDSYEQYF.

The gene calls are TRBV6-1 and TRBJ2-7, with TRBD2 identical over 12 bases. Germline V gene sequence: CDR1 MNHNS, CDR2 SASEGT. The CDR3 consists of 15 residues. Trimming cost V 7 bases and J 7 bases; bases outside gene matches: 11. CDR3 in amino acids: CASTLTSGSAFEQYF. The CDR3 nucleotides read TGTGCCAGCACTTTGACTAGCGGGAGCGCTTTTGAGCAGTACTTC.

In nucleotides, the CDR3 is TGTGCCAGCAGCGGGTCCGCCTCTGGAAACACCATATATTTT. Its protein is CASSGSASGNTIYF. The chain employs TRBV9 and TRBJ1-3; D unclear. Trimming stripped 3 bases from V and 0 bases from J, with 7 bases between. The CDR3 has 14 amino acids. Germline CDR1 is SGDLS and CDR2 is YYNGEE.